This TCR beta chain is drawn from a study of T cells in Graves' hyperthyroidism and ophthalmopathy. Study summary: Initial diagnosis, before any treatment, was when peripheral blood was collected.

Trimming took 4 bases from V and 5 from J, leaving 18 bases between them. This CDR3 region has 15 residues. CDR1 SGHNT and CDR2 YYREEE come from the germline V gene (reference sequence). RNA transcripts gave rise to amplified TCR beta CDR3 regions. Initially, a first-round RT-PCR of the TCR CDR3 employed the HTBI primer set. Each CDR3 protein gets one entry after TCRdb re-called the multiplex PCR reads with MiXCR. This table holds some 340,000 distinct CDR3 sequences, roughly 15% found once. Disease lasting under 3 months, a NOSPECS grade of at least 4, and a Clinical Activity Score of at least 3 were features of the ophthalmopathy patients. Clinical symptoms, serum thyroxine and TRAb, thyroid ultrasound and orbital computed tomography were used for the diagnoses.

Sequencing was done on a sample of blood. The sequence came from a middle-aged woman with Graves' ophthalmopathy. V is TRBV5-4 and J is TRBJ2-5, with D perhaps TRBD1 (6 bases). The CDR3 loop reads CASSREVGAVETQYF. The CDR3 nucleotides are TGTGCCAGCAGCCGGGAAGTGGGGGCCGTTGAGACCCAGTACTTC.